Described below is a single TCR beta chain sequence and its context. The antigen this receptor binds is unknown. No qualities accompany the bases; no much larger clone lies one base away. This sample was taken from a study of blood T cells in healthy people across ages (dated by TCRdb to between 2015 and 2017). Context from the whole study: In model experiments, template switching captured roughly one uniquely barcoded TCR beta cDNA molecule for every two T cells. The study measured age-related changes in TCR beta repertoire diversity using deep sequencing normalized with unique cDNA molecular identifiers. The donors were divided into four age groups: young (average approximately 16 years), middle-aged (roughly 40), aged (about 60) and long-lived (roughly 82). To avoid experimental bias, donors of different ages were randomly spread across the sequencing lanes. The study analyzed two additional independent replicas of 1 million unique cDNA reads from the same blood draw for two donors, one aged 18 to 29 and one aged 80 or older. Study-wide conclusions, independent of this receptor: As age increased, observed TCR beta diversity per million T cells dropped in a roughly linear way, and a significant reduction was already evident by age about 40. Because the CMV infection status of the donors was unknown, age-related changes in expanded clonotypes may potentially have been confounded. Compared with the aged group, the long-lived group had more naive CD4+ T cells, fewer expanded clones and increased TCR diversity, suggesting age selection. Observed TCR beta diversity correlated strongly with the percentage of naive T cells measured by flow cytometry. Estimates of total diversity based on one million sequenced T cells were regarded as lower bounds and as underestimates. Because profiling used bulk unsorted PBMCs, naive and antigen-experienced compartments could not be compared conclusively.

Libraries were built with 5' RACE. Sequencer: Illumina HiSeq 2500. A second PCR of roughly 7 to 12 cycles was performed with a sample-barcoded 5' primer and a J-beta primer mix. Each TCR beta cDNA molecule received a unique molecular identifier from a template-switch 5' adaptor carrying 12 random nucleotides. Each sample yielded at least 3 million CDR3-containing paired-end reads. First-strand cDNA synthesis was performed from all RNA using the Mint cDNA synthesis kit, with priming by a TRBC-specific oligonucleotide. All cDNA was treated with uracil-DNA glycosylase and then went through a first 18-cycle PCR with the universal primers M1SS and BC2_uni_R. The source study handled its data this way. Normalization of each sample was performed by random selection of 1 million high-quality reads, each carrying a distinct molecular identifier. Instead of being binned into consensus sequences, reads that shared molecular identifiers were thrown out. MiTCR, set to a Q25 quality threshold and the strictest error-elimination algorithm, was used for CDR3 identification, clonotype clustering and error correction. A nonparametric unseen species model with Euler transformation was used to estimate lower-bound total TCR beta diversity. TCRdb passed the public sequencing reads through fastp at Q25 and MiXCR, retaining productive beta sequences. Rows with a matching CDR3 protein are joined into one entry that keeps the most common DNA and genes. These V and J calls originate from TCRdb's pipeline instead of the authors' own analysis. Recorded for this sample are around 800,000 distinct CDR3 sequences; less than 80% of them occurred a single time. 25% to 35% of the sample lies in the top ten.

The 39 donors, aged about 6 to 95 years, were systemically healthy Caucasian individuals from Russia. Each donor gave around 9.8 milliliters of peripheral blood, collected into EDTA-treated Vacutainer tubes. PBMCs were isolated by Ficoll-Paque density-gradient centrifugation, with at least 6 million obtained per sample. Total RNA, at least 5 micrograms per sample, was extracted from PBMCs with Trizol reagent. For every donor, an aliquot of PBMCs went through flow cytometry to measure the percentages of naive CD45RAhigh/CD27high T cells. The specimen was blood. The clonotype comes from a man between 25 and 39 years old in good health.

The sequenced DNA: TGCAGTGCTAGAGGGTTGGGACAAGAGCCCCCCCAGCAGTACTTC. This yields the protein CSARGLGQEPPQQYF. This receptor chain uses TRBV20-1 and TRBJ2-7; possibly the D gene is TRBD1, per 6 matching bases. CDR1 and CDR2, per the germline V gene (reference sequence), are DFQATT and SNEGSKA. The CDR3, from cysteine to phenylalanine, totals 15 residues. Only CDR3 DNA remains: 45 bases, in frame from the first base. V is pared back by 1 base and J by 8 bases, with 21 bases lying between the germline termini.